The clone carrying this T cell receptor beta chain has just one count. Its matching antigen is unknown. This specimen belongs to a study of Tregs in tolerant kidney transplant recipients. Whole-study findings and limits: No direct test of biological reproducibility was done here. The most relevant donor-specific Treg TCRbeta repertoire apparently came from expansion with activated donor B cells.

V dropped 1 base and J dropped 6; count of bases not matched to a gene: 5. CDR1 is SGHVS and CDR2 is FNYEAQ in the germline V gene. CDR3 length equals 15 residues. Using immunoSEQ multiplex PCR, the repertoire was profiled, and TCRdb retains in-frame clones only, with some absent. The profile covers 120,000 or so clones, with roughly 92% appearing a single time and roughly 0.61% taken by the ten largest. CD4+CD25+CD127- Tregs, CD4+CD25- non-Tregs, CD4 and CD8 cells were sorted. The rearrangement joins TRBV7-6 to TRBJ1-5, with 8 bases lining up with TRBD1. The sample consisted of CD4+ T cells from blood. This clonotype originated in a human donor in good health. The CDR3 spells CASSLGQGRGQPQHF. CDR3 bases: TGTGCCAGCAGCTTAGGACAGGGGCGAGGTCAGCCCCAGCATTTT.